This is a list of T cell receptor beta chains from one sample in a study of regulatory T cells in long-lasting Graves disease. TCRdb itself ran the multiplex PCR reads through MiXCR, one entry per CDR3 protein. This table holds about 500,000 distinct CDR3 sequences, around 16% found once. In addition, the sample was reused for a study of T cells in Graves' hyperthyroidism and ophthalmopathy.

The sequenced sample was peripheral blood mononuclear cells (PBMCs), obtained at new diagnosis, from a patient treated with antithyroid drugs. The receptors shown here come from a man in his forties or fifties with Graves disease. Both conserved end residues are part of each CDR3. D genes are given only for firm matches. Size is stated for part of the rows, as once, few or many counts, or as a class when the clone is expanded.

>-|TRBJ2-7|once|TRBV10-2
CASSFPGLVREQYF
TGCGCCAGCAGCTTCCCTGGGCTAGTTCGTGAGCAGTACTTC
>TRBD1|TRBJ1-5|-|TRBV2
CASRDRGRDNQPQHF
TGTGCCAGCAGAGACAGGGGGCGAGATAATCAGCCCCAGCATTTT
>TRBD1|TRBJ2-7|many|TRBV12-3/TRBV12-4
CASSPRTGLSYEQYF
TGTGCCAGCAGTCCCCGGACAGGACTGTCCTACGAGCAGTACTTC
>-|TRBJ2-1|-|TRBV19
CASSIGDTAQFF
TGTGCCAGTAGTATAGGGGACACCGCGCAGTTCTTC
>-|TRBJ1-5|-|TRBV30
CAWSVATGQPQHF
TGTGCCTGGAGTGTGGCGACCGGGCAGCCCCAGCATTTT
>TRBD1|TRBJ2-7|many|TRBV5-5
CASSFPGTGEHEQYF
TGTGCCAGCAGCTTTCCCGGGACAGGGGAACACGAGCAGTACTTC
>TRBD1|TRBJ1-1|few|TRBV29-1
CSVGQPNTEAFF
TGCAGCGTGGGACAGCCGAACACTGAAGCTTTCTTT
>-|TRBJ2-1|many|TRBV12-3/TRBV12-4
CASSLAFEQFF
TGTGCCAGCAGCTTAGCGTTTGAGCAGTTCTTC
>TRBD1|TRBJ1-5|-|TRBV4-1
CASSQAQGALQPQHF
TGCGCCAGCAGCCAAGCCCAGGGGGCGCTTCAGCCCCAGCATTTT
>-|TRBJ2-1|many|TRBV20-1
CSARGPPNHNEQFF
TGCAGTGCTAGAGGTCCCCCGAACCACAATGAGCAGTTCTTC
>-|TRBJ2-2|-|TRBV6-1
CASSRQVWVGELFF
TGTGCCAGCAGCCGACAGGTTTGGGTCGGGGAGCTGTTTTTT
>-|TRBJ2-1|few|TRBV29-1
CSVVQRLSYNEQFF
TGCAGCGTCGTACAGAGACTTTCCTACAATGAGCAGTTCTTC
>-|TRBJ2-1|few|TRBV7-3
CASSLRGSTNEQFF
TGTGCCAGCAGCTTACGGGGGAGTACCAATGAGCAGTTCTTC
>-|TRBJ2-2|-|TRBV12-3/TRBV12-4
CASTVAGVAYEQYFGPGTGELFF
-
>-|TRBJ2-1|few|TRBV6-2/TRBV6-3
CASSYRYRDPNEQFF
TGTGCCAGCAGTTACCGTTACAGGGATCCCAATGAGCAGTTCTTC
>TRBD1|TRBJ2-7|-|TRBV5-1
CASSIGQGHEQYF
TGCGCCAGCAGTATCGGACAGGGCCACGAGCAGTACTTC
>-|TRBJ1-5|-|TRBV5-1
CASSPDPNQPQHF
TGCGCCAGCAGCCCGGACCCCAATCAGCCCCAGCATTTT
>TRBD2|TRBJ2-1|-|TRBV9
CASSVPLRGSSYNEQFF
TGTGCCAGCAGCGTTCCTCTGCGGGGGAGCTCCTACAATGAGCAGTTCTTC
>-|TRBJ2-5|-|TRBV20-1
CSAKDGGQGRQETQYF
TGCAGTGCTAAGGACGGGGGACAAGGCCGCCAAGAGACCCAGTACTTC
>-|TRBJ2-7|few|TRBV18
CASSPRKTYEQYF
TGTGCCAGCTCACCCCGAAAAACCTACGAGCAGTACTTC
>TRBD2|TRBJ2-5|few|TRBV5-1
CASSFGLAGGHETQYF
TGCGCCAGCAGCTTCGGACTAGCGGGAGGGCATGAGACCCAGTACTTC
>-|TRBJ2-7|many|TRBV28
CASRRGLYEQYF
TGTGCCAGCAGACGTGGACTGTACGAGCAGTACTTC
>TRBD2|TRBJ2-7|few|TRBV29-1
CSVERGAYEQYF
TGCAGCGTTGAGCGGGGGGCCTACGAGCAGTACTTC
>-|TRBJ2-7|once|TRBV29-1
CSASGVARNEQYF
TGCAGCGCCTCAGGGGTGGCTCGGAACGAGCAGTACTTC
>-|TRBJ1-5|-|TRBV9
CASSVGRRHSNQPQHF
TGTGCCAGCAGCGTAGGGCGACGGCATAGCAATCAGCCCCAGCATTTT
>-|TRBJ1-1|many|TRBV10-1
CASSGLNTEAFF
TGCGCCAGCAGTGGGCTGAACACTGAAGCTTTCTTT
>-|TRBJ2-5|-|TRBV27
CASTSWRGGTQYF
TGTGCCAGCACTTCGTGGCGAGGGGGGACCCAGTACTTC
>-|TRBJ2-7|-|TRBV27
CASSVPMGEQYF
TGTGCCAGCAGTGTCCCAATGGGGGAGCAGTACTTC
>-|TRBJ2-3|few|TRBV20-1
CSATGAGSHPDTQYF
TGCAGTGCTACCGGGGCCGGGAGTCACCCAGATACGCAGTATTTT
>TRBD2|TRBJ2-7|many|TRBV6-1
CASSPGLAGLYEQYF
TGTGCCAGCAGCCCCGGACTAGCGGGACTCTACGAGCAGTACTTC